This TCR beta chain stems from a study of identical twins listed by TCRdb under 2016. In the study overall: To test whether fetal clonotypes persist, the study used deep sequencing on TCR alpha and beta repertoires from monozygotic twins, unrelated adults of various ages, and cord blood. To rule out contamination, the twin experiments were replicated at different times with different library preparation protocols.

This clonotype came up many times. The antigen it binds to is not known. There are no base qualities to consult, and no much larger clone falls within one base. What the authors observed across the whole study: Recombination models systematically underestimated out-of-frame TCR alpha sharing in monozygotic twins but agreed with sharing between unrelated individuals. Out-of-frame TCR alpha sequences shared between twins showed an excess of low generation-probability sequences compared with coincidental sharing between unrelated individuals. Fewer insertions were carried by abundant cord blood beta clonotypes, a similar but weaker trend appeared in young adult naive repertoires, and no such trend appeared in memory repertoires. In beta out-of-frame sequences, excess twin sharing was weaker, because having fewer shared sequences lowered the signal-to-noise ratio. Zero-insertion analyses could be partly confounded by invariant T cells such as MAIT and iNKT, although diverse VJ usage argued against such confounding for most clonotypes. Conclusions relied on cross-sectional statistical analysis, since the same donors could not be followed over many years.

CDR1 and CDR2, looked up from the germline V gene, are MNHEY and SVGAGI. Counted from cysteine to phenylalanine, this CDR3 has 14 amino acids. The kept DNA is CDR3 alone, 42 bases in frame from the first base. The V end gives up 6 bases and the J end 3 bases, leaving 5 bases in the junction not matched to a gene. Only healthy Caucasian donors were included. The researchers also sequenced three unrelated adults who were not twins: a male aged 18 to 29, a male aged 50 to 60, and a female aged 50 to 60. Miltenyi CD45RO+ enrichment and human naive T-cell isolation kits were used to isolate memory (CD45RO+) and naive T cells from PBMC. Library construction relied on 5' RACE. Sequencing took place on an Illumina HiSeq 2000. Template switching added a universal primer binding site, and the final cDNA carried a unique molecular identifier that allowed TCR cDNA molecules to be counted accurately. Specific primers in the conserved constant-segment region were used to synthesize first-strand cDNA for TCR alpha and beta chains. To control for contamination, each cDNA library was double barcoded with a SMART-Mk sample barcode plus Illumina barcodes. TruSeq adapter sequences along with Illumina sample barcodes were introduced in two successive PCR steps. TCR alpha and beta cDNA libraries were sequenced on the Illumina HiSeq platform with custom primers. The source study handled its data this way. Unique molecular identifiers were extracted from raw reads with MiGEC, and CDR3 positions were determined with MiXCR. For each individual, recombination models were inferred using an EM algorithm with the repgenHMM and IGoR tools. Shared clonotype analysis was performed with the tcR package in R, normalizing sharing by the product of cloneset sizes. Out-of-frame nonproductive sequences were analyzed to study raw recombination free of thymic and clonal selection effects. TCRdb trimmed public reads at Q25 via fastp, called clones via MiXCR and kept in-frame beta chains. Records with the same CDR3 protein are collapsed into one entry carrying the most frequent genes and DNA. Clone size and V and J calls follow TCRdb, not the original study. The sample table records 420,000 or so distinct CDR3 sequences; approximately 18% of these occur just once. The ten largest clones take up 9.5% to 15% of the sample.

This receptor was obtained from a man aged 45-65 years in good health. Recombination connected TRBV6-5 to TRBJ2-7; 10 nucleotides in the junction match TRBD2. The specimen sequenced was naive T cells sorted from blood. The cell subset or site label for this specimen denotes: cells isolated with a human naive T-cell isolation kit. Here is the DNA: TGTGCCAGCAGATACACTAGCGGGGTCTACGAGCAGTACTTC. The resulting protein is CASRYTSGVYEQYF.